The 13 T cell receptor beta chains given below trace back to one sample, sequenced in a study of a mutant IDH1 vaccine in newly diagnosed glioma. Their antigen targets remain unknown. Indicated time point: week 47, end of study. Each dose of the vaccine consisted of 300 ug of mutant IDH1 20-mer peptide, with topical imiquimod. The repertoire was sequenced with immunoSEQ multiplex PCR; TCRdb's copy has only in-frame clones and lacks some. The sample lists 30,000 to 45,000 clones; 65% to 85% were seen once. The sequenced sample was PBMCs, obtained from a glioma patient whose treatment included an IDH1 peptide vaccine. The receptors shown here come from a man in his forties with glioma.

This chain connects TRBV15 to TRBJ2-5; D is ambiguous. Germline V gene sequence: CDR1 LNHNV, CDR2 YYDKDF (reference sequence). The CDR3 loop spans 15 amino acids. Trimming left V 0 bases short and J 5 bases short, with 13 bases between. Written as DNA, the CDR3 is TGTGCCACCAGCAGAGATAAAGTATCTGGCGAGACCCAGTACTTC. Residues: CATSRDKVSGETQYF. The full variable domain, in which reference TRBV15 and TRBJ2-5 provide the parts outside the CDR3, is DAMVIQNPRYQVTQFGKPVTLSCSQTLNHNVMYWYQQKSSQAPKLLFHYYDKDFNNEADTPDNFQSRRPNTSFCFLDIRSPGLGDTAMYLCATSRDKVSGETQYFGPGTRLLVL.

This CDR3 is CASSQELAGNNEQFF. As DNA, the CDR3 is TGCGCCAGCAGCCAAGAGCTAGCGGGAAACAATGAGCAGTTCTTC. The V and J genes are TRBV4-1 and TRBJ2-1; 9 bases line up with TRBD2. The CDR3 sequence is 15 residues long. V lost 0 bases and J lost 5; bases outside the gene matches: 2. Per germline, CDR1 MGHRA and CDR2 YSYEKL.

The chain is built from TRBV6-5 and TRBJ1-1, with D unclear. Deletions cut 6 bases from V and 1 base from J, with 6 bases between. Germline loops: CDR1 MNHEY, CDR2 SVGAGI. There are 12 residues in the CDR3. The CDR3: CASSRQNTEAFF. The CDR3 DNA sequence: TGTGCCAGCAGCCGACAGAACACTGAAGCTTTCTTT.

The chain uses TRBV6-1 and TRBJ1-2; D gene ambiguous. Germline CDR1 MNHNS, CDR2 SASEGT. The CDR3 consists of 14 residues. With 4 bases removed from V and 2 bases from J, the gap between germline ends came to 11 bases. CDR3 region: CASSGGIGNYGYTF. The CDR3 nucleotides read TGTGCCAGCAGTGGAGGGATTGGGAACTATGGCTACACCTTC.

In this sample, this clone turned up a few times. This chain connects TRBV14 to TRBJ1-4; D gene unclear. Per germline, CDR1 SGHDN and CDR2 FVKESK. The CDR3 is 15 amino acids. The V gene lost 4 bases and the J gene lost 7 bases, with 16 bases spanning the gap. For the CDR3, the DNA is TGTGCCAGCAGCCCCCAGACCCGGGCGGGTGAAAAACTGTTTTTT. Translating gives CASSPQTRAGEKLFF.

The J gene is TRBJ1-1, the V gene TRBV7-2; TRBD1 matches at 9 bases. Trimming at V came to 5 bases and at J to 3 bases, leaving 7 bases not matched to a gene. The CDR3 extends over 15 amino acids. Germline V gives CDR1 SGHTA, CDR2 FQGNSA. The CDR3 loop reads CASSPWDREDTEAFF. For the CDR3, the DNA is TGTGCCAGCAGCCCATGGGACAGGGAGGACACTGAAGCTTTCTTT.

V usage is TRBV7-9 and J usage is TRBJ1-1, with no clear D. CDR3 length equals 17 residues. Germline lookup yields CDR1 SEHNR and CDR2 FQNEAQ (reference sequence). V was pared by 1 base and J by 8 bases, with 23 bases between. The CDR3 spells CASSLDLRVGLLEEAFF. The CDR3 bases are TGTGCCAGCAGCTTAGACCTGAGGGTGGGGTTACTAGAGGAAGCTTTCTTT.

The genes are TRBV27 and TRBJ2-2; 7 bases align to TRBD1. The ends lost 6 bases at V and 6 bases at J; junction bases unmatched: 10. The CDR3 has 15 amino acids. CDR1 MNHEY and CDR2 SMNVEV come from the germline V gene (reference sequence). The CDR3 sequence is CASRGQHLTPGELFF. The CDR3 nucleotides are TGTGCCAGCAGGGGACAGCACTTAACACCCGGGGAGCTGTTTTTT.

The V gene is TRBV11-3, the J gene TRBJ2-1; a possible D gene is TRBD2 (5 bases). The germline CDR1 and CDR2 sequences are SGHNT and YENEEA. Trimming removed 4 bases from V and 0 bases from J, with 10 bases in between. The CDR3 has 15 amino acids. CDR3 amino acids: CASSSGIRSYNEQFF. CDR3 DNA: TGTGCCAGCAGCTCCGGGATTCGCTCCTACAATGAGCAGTTCTTC.

V usage is TRBV4-3 and J usage is TRBJ2-3; tentative D call: TRBD2 (6 bases). CDR3 size: 18 residues. Trimming shortened V by 0 bases and J by 5 bases, and 21 bases separated the two germline ends. Germline lookup yields CDR1 LGHNA and CDR2 YSLEER. The CDR3 bases are TGCGCCAGCAGCCAAGATTGGATGGGACTCGCCAGTCGAGATACGCAGTATTTT. It is translated as CASSQDWMGLASRDTQYF.

The CDR3 DNA reads as TGTGCCACCAGCAGAGATCGGGCGTCAAGGGGAAGCGCTGGAAACACCATATATTTT. Its translation: CATSRDRASRGSAGNTIYF. The chain carries TRBV15 and TRBJ1-3, with D maybe TRBD1 (5 bases). V shed 0 bases and J shed 2 bases, with 20 bases lying between them. The CDR3 contains 19 residues. The germline gives CDR1 LNHNV, CDR2 YYDKDF (reference sequence). Using reference TRBV15 and TRBJ1-3 for the parts outside the CDR3, the full variable domain is DAMVIQNPRYQVTQFGKPVTLSCSQTLNHNVMYWYQQKSSQAPKLLFHYYDKDFNNEADTPDNFQSRRPNTSFCFLDIRSPGLGDTAMYLCATSRDRASRGSAGNTIYFGEGSWLTVV.

J is TRBJ2-1 and V is TRBV19, with a tentative D call TRBD1 (6 bases). The CDR3 length is 14 residues. V lost 1 base to trimming and J lost 8 bases, with 12 bases between them. The germline V gene has CDR1 LNHDA and CDR2 SQIVND (reference sequence). The CDR3 spells CASSIGQVVDEQFF. CDR3 DNA: TGTGCCAGTAGTATAGGACAGGTTGTCGATGAGCAGTTCTTC.

This rearrangement joins TRBV4-3 to TRBJ2-2; TRBD2 matches at 10 bases. The CDR3 is 16 amino acids. The ends lost 4 bases at V and 4 bases at J; junction bases unmatched: 6. Per the germline V gene, CDR1 is LGHNA and CDR2 is YSLEER. DNA for the CDR3: TGCGCCAGCAGCCTGCTACTAGCGGGAACCACCGGGGAGCTGTTTTTT. Translation gives CASSLLLAGTTGELFF.